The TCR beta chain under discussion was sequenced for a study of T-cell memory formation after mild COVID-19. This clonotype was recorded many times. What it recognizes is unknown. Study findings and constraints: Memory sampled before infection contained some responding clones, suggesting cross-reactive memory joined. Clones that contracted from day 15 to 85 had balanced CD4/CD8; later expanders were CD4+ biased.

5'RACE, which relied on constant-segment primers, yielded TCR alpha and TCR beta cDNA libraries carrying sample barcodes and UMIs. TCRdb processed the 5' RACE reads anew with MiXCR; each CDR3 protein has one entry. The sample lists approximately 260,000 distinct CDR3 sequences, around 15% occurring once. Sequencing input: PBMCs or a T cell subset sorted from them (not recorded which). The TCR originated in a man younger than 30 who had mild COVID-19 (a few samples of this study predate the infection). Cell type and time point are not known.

The chain's CDR3 is CASSQKGGGAYQETQYF. Here the CDR3 DNA reads TGTGCCAGCAGCCAAAAAGGCGGGGGAGCGTACCAAGAGACCCAGTACTTC. The chain joins TRBV14 to TRBJ2-5; 7 bases map to TRBD2. The CDR3 runs to 17 residues. The J segment lost 0 bases and the V segment lost 2 bases, leaving 9 bases of the junction unmatched. The germline V gene has CDR1 SGHDN and CDR2 FVKESK.